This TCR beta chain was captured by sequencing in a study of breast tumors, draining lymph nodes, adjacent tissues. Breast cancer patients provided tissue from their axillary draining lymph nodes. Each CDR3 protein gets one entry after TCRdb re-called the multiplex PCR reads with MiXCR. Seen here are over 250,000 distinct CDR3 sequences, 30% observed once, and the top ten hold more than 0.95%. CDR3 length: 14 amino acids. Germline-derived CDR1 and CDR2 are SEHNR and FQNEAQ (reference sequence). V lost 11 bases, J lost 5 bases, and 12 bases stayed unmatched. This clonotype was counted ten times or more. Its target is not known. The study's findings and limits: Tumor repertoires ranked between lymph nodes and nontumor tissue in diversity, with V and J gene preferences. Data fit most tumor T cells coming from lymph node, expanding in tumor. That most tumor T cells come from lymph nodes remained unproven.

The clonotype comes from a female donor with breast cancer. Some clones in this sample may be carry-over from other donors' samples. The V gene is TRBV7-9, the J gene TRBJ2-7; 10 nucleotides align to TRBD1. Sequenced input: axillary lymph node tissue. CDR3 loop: CAVNRDRGNHEQYF. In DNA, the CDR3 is TGTGCCGTAAACCGGGACAGGGGTAACCACGAGCAGTACTTC. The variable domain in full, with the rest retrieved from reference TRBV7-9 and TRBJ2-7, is DTGVSQNPRHKITKRGQNVTFRCDPISEHNRLYWYRQTLGQGPEFLTYFQNEAQLEKSRLLSDRFSAERPKGSFSTLEIQRTEQGDSAMYLCAVNRDRGNHEQYFGPGTRLTVT.